Following are 27 T cell receptor beta chains from one sample sequenced in a study of T cells expressing NK-cell markers. One entry per CDR3 protein, without DNA, is what TCRdb gives after re-calling the 5' RACE reads. In total, the table holds 400,000 to 450,000 distinct CDR3 sequences. The sequenced material came from blood T cells: a sorted CD56 or NKG2C T cell subset, CD4+ or CD8+ T cells, or bulk PBMC T cells (not recorded which). Receptor source: a woman between 18 and 70 years old in good health.

V is TRBV18 and J is TRBJ2-2. This CDR3 has 15 amino acids. Germline V CDR1 and CDR2: KGHSH, LQKENI. CDR3 in amino acids: CASSPVGSLTGELFF.

V is TRBV29-1 and J is TRBJ2-2; TCRdb gives TRBD2 as the D gene, but with no DNA this cannot be confirmed. Germline CDR1 SQVTM, CDR2 ANQGSEA. The length of the CDR3 is 16 residues. The CDR3: CSVGPAAGKNTGELFF.

V and J are TRBV24-1 and TRBJ2-1. Germline CDR1 is KGHDR and CDR2 is SFDVKD. The CDR3 totals 15 residues. The CDR3 sequence: CATSDLGTTFDEQFF.

The gene calls are TRBV5-1 and TRBJ1-2; TCRdb outputs TRBD1, but without DNA this stays unchecked. The CDR3 sequence is 13 residues long. Germline V gene lookup returns CDR1 SGHRS and CDR2 YFSETQ. The CDR3 is CASSSEGLYGYTF. Drawing the rest from reference TRBV5-1 and TRBJ1-2, the complete variable domain is KAGVTQTPRYLIKTRGQQVTLSCSPISGHRSVSWYQQTPGQGLQFLFEYFSETQRNKGNFPGRFSGRQFSNSRSEMNVSTLELGDSALYLCASSSEGLYGYTFGSGTRLTVV.

The rearrangement links TRBV6-5 to TRBJ2-1; TCRdb's D gene call, TRBD2, goes unchecked for lack of DNA. Germline V gives CDR1 MNHEY, CDR2 SVGAGI. The CDR3 has 16 residues. The CDR3 protein is CASSYSLAGGTNEQFF.

V is TRBV5-1 and J is TRBJ1-1; without DNA, the TCRdb call of TRBD1 cannot be checked. The germline CDR1 and CDR2 sequences are SGHRS and YFSETQ. The CDR3 runs 14 residues. CDR3 sequence: CASSSGQANTEAFF.

The gene calls are TRBV7-2 and TRBJ2-4; TCRdb gives TRBD2 as the D gene, but with no DNA this cannot be confirmed. CDR1 is SGHTA, CDR2 FQGNSA, per germline. This CDR3 has 17 residues. The CDR3 spells CASSFSGTSGTRNIQYF.

The chain recombines TRBV9 with TRBJ2-5; TCRdb reports TRBD1, a call that lacks DNA to check it against. The CDR3 runs to 14 residues. The germline V gene encodes CDR1 SGDLS and CDR2 YYNGEE. CDR3 in amino acids: CASSPSFPGETQYF.

The V and J genes are TRBV28 and TRBJ2-4; the TRBD1 assignment by TCRdb is unverifiable without DNA. CDR3 length: 19 residues. CDR1 MDHEN and CDR2 SYDVKM come from the germline V gene. CDR3 protein: CASSPRVRGVRGTKNIQYF.

V usage is TRBV19 and J usage is TRBJ2-5. The CDR3 totals 13 residues. Germline CDR1 is LNHDA and CDR2 is SQIVND (reference sequence). CDR3 residues: CASSRASQETQYF.

The V and J genes are TRBV10-3 and TRBJ1-1. The germline V gene has CDR1 ENHRY and CDR2 SYGVKD. There are 13 residues in the CDR3. CDR3 amino acids: CAVGTTENTEAFF.

The V and J genes are TRBV2 and TRBJ2-1; there is no DNA to check the TCRdb D call of TRBD2. The CDR3 extends over 15 amino acids. In germline, CDR1 is SNHLY, CDR2 FYNNEI. CDR3 region: CASRTPGLSINEQFF. Full variable domain (rest looked up from reference TRBV2 and TRBJ2-1): EPEVTQTPSHQVTQMGQEVILRCVPISNHLYFYWYRQILGQKVEFLVSFYNNEISEKSEIFDDQFSVERPDGSNFTLKIRSTKLEDSAMYFCASRTPGLSINEQFFGPGTRLTVL.

The chain joins TRBV5-6 to TRBJ2-5. From germline, CDR1 is SGHDT and CDR2 YYEEEE. This CDR3 spans 13 amino acids. CDR3 sequence: CASSFGVRETQYF.

The CDR3 loop reads CATGKGYGDTDTQYF. The chain recombines TRBV28 with TRBJ2-3; the TRBD1 assignment by TCRdb is unverifiable without DNA. This CDR3 contains 15 residues. Germline assignment: CDR1 MDHEN and CDR2 SYDVKM.

The J gene is TRBJ1-1, the V gene TRBV6-1. This CDR3 spans 13 amino acids. Germline assignment: CDR1 MNHNS and CDR2 SASEGT. The CDR3 region is CASRDRSSTEAFF.

The chain combines TRBV5-1 with TRBJ1-2; the D gene TCRdb calls, TRBD1, cannot be checked with no DNA. The CDR3 loop spans 16 amino acids. The V gene's germline CDR1 is SGHRS and CDR2 YFSETQ. The CDR3: CASSSGQGDNAYGYTF.

The chain joins TRBV7-7 to TRBJ2-1; no DNA is available, so the TRBD2 call from TCRdb remains unchecked. Germline CDR1 SSHAT, CDR2 FNYEAQ (reference sequence). The CDR3 contains 15 residues. CDR3 residues: CASSLGTSASNEQFF.

This sequence joins TRBV12-3 or TRBV12-4 and TRBJ1-2; there is no DNA to check the TCRdb D call of TRBD1. CDR3 size: 15 residues. The chain's CDR3 is CASSPRQGVTYGYTF.

The chain carries TRBV6-1 and TRBJ1-2. This CDR3 contains 14 residues. CDR1 is MNHNS and CDR2 is SASEGT in the germline V gene. The CDR3 is CASTLGRWRNGYTF.

The genes are TRBV24-1 and TRBJ2-1; TCRdb calls TRBD2, which cannot be checked without DNA. This CDR3 is 14 amino acids long. Germline loops: CDR1 KGHDR, CDR2 SFDVKD. The CDR3 spells CATGLAGVYNEQFF.

This chain connects TRBV14 to TRBJ1-4; TCRdb designates TRBD1, a call that cannot be tested without DNA. This CDR3 has 13 amino acids. CDR1 is SGHDN, CDR2 FVKESK, per germline. The chain's CDR3 is CATPPGTGEKLFF. The full variable domain, completed using reference TRBV14 and TRBJ1-4, is EAGVTQFPSHSVIEKGQTVTLRCDPISGHDNLYWYRRVMGKEIKFLLHFVKESKQDESGMPNNRFLAERTGGTYSTLKVQPAELEDSGVYFCATPPGTGEKLFFGSGTQLSVL.

V is TRBV7-2 and J is TRBJ2-6; the D call from TCRdb, TRBD1, cannot be confirmed without DNA. Germline V lookup: CDR1 SGHTA, CDR2 FQGNSA. This CDR3 spans 15 amino acids. CDR3 in amino acids: CASSHYPVGANVLTF.

The chain links TRBV9 to TRBJ1-6. The CDR3 consists of 14 residues. Germline assignment: CDR1 SGDLS and CDR2 YYNGEE. This CDR3 is CASSVVPTNSPLHF.

The J gene is TRBJ2-7, the V gene TRBV5-1; the D gene TCRdb calls, TRBD1, cannot be checked with no DNA. Per germline, CDR1 SGHRS and CDR2 YFSETQ. CDR3 size: 15 residues. This chain's CDR3 is CASSFAGQGAYEQYF.

The chain is built from TRBV7-2 and TRBJ2-3; TCRdb proposes TRBD2, but this gene call is untestable without DNA. The germline V gene has CDR1 SGHTA and CDR2 FQGNSA. The CDR3 covers 16 residues. The CDR3 sequence: CASSPSGGGAADTQYF.

The rearrangement links TRBV29-1 to TRBJ1-1; the TCRdb call, TRBD1, lacks DNA for checking. Germline V lookup: CDR1 SQVTM, CDR2 ANQGSEA. CDR3 size: 14 residues. The CDR3 here is CSVSTGGRDTEAFF.

The chain employs TRBV5-4 and TRBJ1-3; the D call of TRBD1 rests on TCRdb alone, since no DNA is present to check it. The CDR3 is 15 amino acids. The V gene's germline CDR1 is SGHNT and CDR2 YYREEE (reference sequence). The CDR3 reads CASSGAGSSGNTIYF.